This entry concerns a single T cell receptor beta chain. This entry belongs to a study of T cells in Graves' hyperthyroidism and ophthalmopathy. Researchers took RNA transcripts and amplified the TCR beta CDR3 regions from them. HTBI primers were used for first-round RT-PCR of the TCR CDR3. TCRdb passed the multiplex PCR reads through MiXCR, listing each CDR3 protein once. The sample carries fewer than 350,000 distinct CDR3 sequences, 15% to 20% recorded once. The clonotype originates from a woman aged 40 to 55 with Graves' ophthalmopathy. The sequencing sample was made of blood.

The CDR3 DNA follows: TGTGCCAGCAGACCGGGACTAGCGGTCCCCCGAGGTAATGAGCAGTTCTTC. Amino acid sequence: CASRPGLAVPRGNEQFF. The chain couples TRBV12-3 or TRBV12-4 to TRBJ2-1; TRBD2 matches at 11 bases. Trimming took 6 bases from V and 7 from J; bases not matched to a gene: 14. CDR3 length equals 17 residues.